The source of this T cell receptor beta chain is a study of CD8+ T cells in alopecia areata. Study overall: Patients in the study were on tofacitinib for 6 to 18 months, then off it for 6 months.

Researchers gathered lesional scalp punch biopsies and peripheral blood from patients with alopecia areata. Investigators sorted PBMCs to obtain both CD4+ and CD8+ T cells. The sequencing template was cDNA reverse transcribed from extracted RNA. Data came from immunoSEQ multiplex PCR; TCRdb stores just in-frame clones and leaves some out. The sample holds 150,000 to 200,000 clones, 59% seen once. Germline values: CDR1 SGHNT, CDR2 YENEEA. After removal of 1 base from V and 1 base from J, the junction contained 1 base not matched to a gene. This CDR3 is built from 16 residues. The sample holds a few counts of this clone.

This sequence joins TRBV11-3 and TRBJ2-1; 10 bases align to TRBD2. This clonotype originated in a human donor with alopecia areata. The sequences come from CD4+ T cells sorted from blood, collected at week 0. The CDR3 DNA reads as TGTGCCAGCAGCTTAGTTAGCGGGGGGTCCTACAATGAGCAGTTCTTC. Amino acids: CASSLVSGGSYNEQFF.